These 4 T cell receptor beta chains came from one sample sequenced in a study of T cell responses to AZD1222 COVID-19 vaccine. TCRdb's copy holds only in-frame clones and misses some; the assay was immunoSEQ multiplex PCR. The sample records about 92,000 clones, 85% to 90% being singletons. This sample comprised peripheral blood, obtained on day 0 of AZD1222 vaccination. Source of these receptors: an adult in good health.

The chain carries TRBV28 and TRBJ1-5; D is undetermined. CDR3 size: 15 residues. Trimming stripped 3 bases from V and 5 bases from J, with 14 bases between. Germline CDR1 reads MDHEN; CDR2 reads SYDVKM. CDR3: CASSFRSPWDQPQHF. For the CDR3, the DNA is TGTGCCAGCAGTTTTAGGTCGCCTTGGGATCAGCCCCAGCATTTT.

This clone was picked up one time. The chain couples TRBV7-9 to TRBJ2-7, with TRBD2 matching 8 bases. The V segment lost 5 bases and the J segment 7 bases; nucleotides outside the gene matches: 13. This CDR3 contains 15 residues. Germline CDR1 is SEHNR and CDR2 is FQNEAQ (reference sequence). In DNA, the CDR3 is TGTGCCAGCAGCGCAGGCGCAGCGGGAGTGGAAGAGCAGTACTTC. Translating gives CASSAGAAGVEEQYF. Variable domain in full (rest from reference TRBV7-9 and TRBJ2-7): DTGVSQNPRHKITKRGQNVTFRCDPISEHNRLYWYRQTLGQGPEFLTYFQNEAQLEKSRLLSDRFSAERPKGSFSTLEIQRTEQGDSAMYLCASSAGAAGVEEQYFGPGTRLTVT.

V and J are TRBV11-3 and TRBJ2-1; TRBD1 matches at 9 bases. CDR1 is SGHNT, CDR2 YENEEA, per germline. The CDR3 length is 15 residues. The V segment lost 5 bases and the J segment 3 bases; nucleotides outside the gene matches: 5. The CDR3, as DNA: TGTGCCAGCAGCCGAACAGGGGGCTACTACAATGAGCAGTTCTTC. Protein: CASSRTGGYYNEQFF.

The rearrangement links TRBV5-4 to TRBJ1-1; no clear D. The CDR3 runs 13 residues. V shed 4 bases and J shed 5 bases, with 12 bases lying between them. CDR1 and CDR2 (germline): SGHNT, YYREEE (reference sequence). Here the CDR3 DNA reads TGTGCCAGCAGCCCCCGAGGAGGGACTGAAGCTTTCTTT. Translated, it gives CASSPRGGTEAFF.